One sample yielded the 14 T cell receptor beta chains listed below, sequenced in a study of read filtering for tumor transcriptome and immune sequencing. The library was built from 400 ng RNA with molecular barcoded adaptors for alpha/delta and beta/gamma chains. In TCRdb, the reads were re-called with MiXCR into one record per CDR3 protein. The sample carries over 90,000 distinct CDR3 sequences, approximately 21% recorded once. Specimen: a population of CD138-negative cells sorted from bone marrow. Every receptor here comes from a donor aged 40 or over with multiple myeloma.

This clonotype showed up many times. A much bigger clone sits one base away, suggesting this may be a read error. The chain links TRBV7-2 to TRBJ2-1, with D hard to call. Trimming stripped 1 base from V and 2 bases from J, with 6 bases between. The V gene's germline CDR1 is SGHTA and CDR2 FQGNSA. This CDR3 contains 14 residues. The CDR3 region is CASSLGPAYNEQFF. For the CDR3, the DNA is TGTGCCAGCAGCTTAGGCCCAGCCTACAATGAGCAGTTCTTC.

Details on this clonotype: A clone one base away is much larger, so this may be a read error. The CDR3 DNA sequence: TGTGCCAGCAGCCCAGGGGACCGGGCTGAAGCTTTCTTT. It is translated as CASSPGDRAEAFF. The gene calls are TRBV28 and TRBJ1-1; weak D call: TRBD1 (6 bases). Trimming took off 6 bases at V and 6 bases at J, with 14 bases between the two ends. This CDR3 contains 13 residues. Germline V gene lookup returns CDR1 MDHEN and CDR2 SYDVKM. The complete variable domain, with remaining parts taken from reference TRBV28 and TRBJ1-1, reads DVKVTQSSRYLVKRTGEKVFLECVQDMDHENMFWYRQDPGLGLRLIYFSYDVKMKEKGDIPEGYSVSREKKERFSLILESASTNQTSMYLCASSPGDRAEAFFGQGTRLTVV.

This clonotype was detected a few times. The gene calls are TRBV29-1 and TRBJ2-5, with 7 bases lining up with TRBD1. Germline values: CDR1 SQVTM, CDR2 ANQGSEA. The CDR3 sequence is 12 residues long. Trimming removed 3 bases from V and 4 bases from J; junction bases left unmatched: 2. The CDR3 loop is CSVDRDRETQYF. DNA for the CDR3: TGCAGCGTTGACAGGGACAGAGAGACCCAGTACTTC.

This clonotype was counted at least ten times. The V gene is TRBV7-2, the J gene TRBJ2-5; possibly TRBD2 for D (6 bases). Trimming removed 5 bases at V and 5 bases at J, with 12 bases between. The germline CDR1 and CDR2 sequences are SGHTA and FQGNSA. The CDR3 runs 13 residues. CDR3 residues: CASSLGLGETQYF. The CDR3 nucleotides are TGTGCCAGCAGCCTGGGACTCGGGGAGACCCAGTACTTC. Variable domain in full (rest from reference TRBV7-2 and TRBJ2-5): GAGVSQSPSNKVTEKGKDVELRCDPISGHTALYWYRQSLGQGLEFLIYFQGNSAPDKSGLPSDRFSAERTGGSVSTLTIQRTQQEDSAVYLCASSLGLGETQYFGPGTRLLVL.

There are many counts of this clonotype. The chain couples TRBV29-1 to TRBJ2-2; no clear D gene. Trimming pared 6 bases from V and 1 base from J, leaving 15 bases between. Per the germline V gene, CDR1 is SQVTM and CDR2 is ANQGSEA. The CDR3 runs 15 residues. CDR3 coding DNA: TGCAGCGTAATGCATAACACCGAGAACACCGGGGAGCTGTTTTTT. Translating gives CSVMHNTENTGELFF.

This clonotype has ten or more counts. This sequence joins TRBV5-1 and TRBJ1-1, with D possibly being TRBD1 (5 bases). The germline V gene encodes CDR1 SGHRS and CDR2 YFSETQ. The CDR3 runs 13 residues. Trimming left V 6 bases short and J 3 bases short, with 12 bases between. The CDR3 is CASKEGSDTEAFF. In DNA form, the CDR3 reads TGCGCCAGCAAGGAGGGGTCCGACACTGAAGCTTTCTTT.

A few counts support this clonotype. This chain connects TRBV6-2 or TRBV6-3 to TRBJ2-7, with D possibly TRBD1 on 5 matching bases. The germline V gene has CDR1 MNHEY and CDR2 SVGEGT. V lost 4 bases and J lost 0, with 22 bases in between. This CDR3 comprises 18 residues. This CDR3 is CASSSQVQVDFGSYEQYF. The CDR3 DNA reads as TGTGCCAGCAGTTCACAGGTACAGGTCGACTTCGGCTCCTACGAGCAGTACTTC.

Concerning this clonotype: This clone may be a read error of a much larger clone one base away. The chain is built from TRBV10-3 and TRBJ1-6; 7 positions agree with TRBD1. The length of the CDR3 is 14 residues. CDR1 and CDR2 from the germline V gene are ENHRY and SYGVKD. V gave up 2 bases and J gave up 10 bases; unmatched junction bases: 5. The CDR3 protein is CAISEQVQGSPLHF. CDR3 in DNA: TGTGCCATCAGTGAGCAAGTACAGGGGTCACCCCTCCACTTT.

Judged by abundance, this clonotype is medium-sized (0.01 to 0.1%). This rearrangement joins TRBV20-1 to TRBJ2-1; 12 nucleotides match TRBD1. Germline V gene data show CDR1 as DFQATT and CDR2 as SNEGSKA (reference sequence). Unmatched junction bases numbered 10, after V lost 6 bases and J lost 1 base. The CDR3 is made up of 17 amino acids. CDR3 sequence reads: CSALGQGASESYNEQFF. The CDR3 nucleotides are TGCAGTGCCCTGGGACAGGGGGCTAGCGAGTCCTACAATGAGCAGTTCTTC.

Ten or more counts support this clonotype. The J gene is TRBJ1-5, the V gene TRBV30, with no clear D. Germline-derived CDR1 and CDR2 are GTSNPN and SVGIG (reference sequence). CDR3 length: 15 residues. V was clipped by 0 bases and J by 4 bases, with 13 bases between them. The CDR3 region has the DNA TGTGCCTGGAGTGTTGGTTGGCCGTCTAATCAGCCCCAGCATTTT. Translated: CAWSVGWPSNQPQHF.

This clonotype was counted ten times or more. V and J are TRBV7-2 and TRBJ2-7; possibly TRBD1 for D (7 bases). The CDR3 sequence is 15 residues long. Trimming shortened V by 6 bases and J by 3 bases, and 18 bases separated the two germline ends. Germline loops: CDR1 SGHTA, CDR2 FQGNSA. The chain's CDR3 is CASRPSGGQNYEQYF. DNA of the CDR3: TGTGCCAGCAGACCGTCCGGGGGACAGAACTACGAGCAGTACTTC.

This clonotype was seen ten or more times. The rearrangement links TRBV2 to TRBJ2-1; unclear D gene. Germline V gene data show CDR1 as SNHLY and CDR2 as FYNNEI. This CDR3 region has 15 residues. With 7 bases removed from V and 0 bases from J, the gap between germline ends came to 13 bases. CDR3 amino acids: CASKVSRSSYNEQFF. CDR3 nucleotide sequence: TGTGCCAGCAAGGTTAGTCGGAGCTCCTACAATGAGCAGTTCTTC. Full variable domain (outside the CDR3, taken from reference TRBV2 and TRBJ2-1): EPEVTQTPSHQVTQMGQEVILRCVPISNHLYFYWYRQILGQKVEFLVSFYNNEISEKSEIFDDQFSVERPDGSNFTLKIRSTKLEDSAMYFCASKVSRSSYNEQFFGPGTRLTVL.

This clonotype showed up many times. V gene TRBV29-1 combines with J gene TRBJ1-1; D gene uncertain. Trimming left V 4 bases short and J 5 bases short, with 8 bases between. This CDR3 is 11 amino acids long. CDR1 is SQVTM and CDR2 is ANQGSEA in the germline V gene. The DNA for the CDR3 is TGCAGCGTTGCATTGGGGACTGAAGCTTTCTTT. Translated: CSVALGTEAFF.

This clonotype came up many times. The V and J genes are TRBV7-2 and TRBJ2-1; TRBD1 matches at 9 bases. This CDR3 spans 15 amino acids. Germline values: CDR1 SGHTA, CDR2 FQGNSA. V lost 5 bases and J lost 4; bases outside the gene matches: 6. This chain's CDR3 is CASSPPGTGYNEQFF. DNA of the CDR3: TGTGCCAGCAGCCCTCCCGGGACAGGGTACAATGAGCAGTTCTTC.